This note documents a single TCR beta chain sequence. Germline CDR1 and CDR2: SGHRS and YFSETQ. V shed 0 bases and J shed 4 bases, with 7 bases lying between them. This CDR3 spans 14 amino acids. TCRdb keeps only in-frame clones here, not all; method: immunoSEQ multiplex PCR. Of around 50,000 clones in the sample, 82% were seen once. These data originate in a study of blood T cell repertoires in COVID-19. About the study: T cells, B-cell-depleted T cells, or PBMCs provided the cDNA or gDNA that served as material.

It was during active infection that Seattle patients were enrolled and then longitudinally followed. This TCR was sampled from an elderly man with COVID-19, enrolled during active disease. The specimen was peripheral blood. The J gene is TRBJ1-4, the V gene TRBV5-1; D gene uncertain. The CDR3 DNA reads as TGCGCCAGCAGCTTGGACAGAGTTAATGAAAAACTGTTTTTT. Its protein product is CASSLDRVNEKLFF.